Below, 25 T cell receptor beta chains from the same sample are listed, as sequenced in a study of shared clonotypes between healthy human individuals. The table came from immunoSEQ multiplex PCR; TCRdb's copy has only in-frame clones and leaves some out. The data contain about 530,000 clones, less than 96% of them singletons. Sequencing used naive CD4+ T cells sorted from blood. Specified subset: CD45RA+ positively selected. The source is a woman under 40 in good health.

V gene TRBV19 combines with J gene TRBJ2-7, with 9 bases aligning to TRBD1. After removal of 4 bases from V and 3 bases from J, the junction contained 10 bases not matched to a gene. Germline CDR1 and CDR2: LNHDA and SQIVND (reference sequence). The CDR3 loop spans 16 amino acids. The CDR3 spells CASSTGPGTGLYEQYF. The DNA of the CDR3 is TGTGCCAGTAGTACGGGGCCCGGGACAGGGCTCTACGAGCAGTACTTC.

On this clone itself: The sample has other DNA sequences that encode this CDR3 too. The V and J genes are TRBV15 and TRBJ1-5; no firm D call. CDR3 length equals 13 residues. V lost 2 bases and J lost 1, with 3 bases in between. Germline V CDR1 and CDR2: LNHNV, YYDKDF (reference sequence). The CDR3, as DNA: TGTGCCACCAGCAGAAACAGCAATCAGCCCCAGCATTTT. Amino acid sequence: CATSRNSNQPQHF.

The gene calls are TRBV7-8 and TRBJ2-7; 9 bases line up with TRBD1. CDR3 length: 13 residues. V shed 8 bases and J 3 bases; nucleotides not matched to a gene: 5. CDR1 and CDR2 (germline): SGHVS, FQNEAQ. CDR3 DNA: TGTGCCAGCCGCGGGACAGGGTACTACGAGCAGTACTTC. It specifies CASRGTGYYEQYF.

This clone was counted once. The V call is TRBV21-1, the J call TRBJ2-3; the table calls TRBD2, which could not be checked here. TRBV21-1 is classified as a pseudogene. The CDR3 has 15 amino acids. The DNA of the CDR3 is TGTGCCAGGGGGGGGACTAGCGGGCTCACAGATACGCAGTATTTT. Translation gives CARGGTSGLTDTQYF.

This clone was seen a single time. The chain links TRBV6-5 to TRBJ2-1; D not resolved. V was clipped by 6 bases and J by 7 bases, with 19 bases between them. CDR1 and CDR2 from the germline V gene are MNHEY and SVGAGI. There are 15 residues in the CDR3. CDR3 nucleotide sequence: TGTGCCAGCAGGTTGGAGCTTAGGTATGGGAATGAGCAGTTCTTC. Translating it yields CASRLELRYGNEQFF.

A word on this clone: Other nucleotide sequences from this sample produce the same CDR3. CDR3 residues: CASSRGNQPQHF. The CDR3 DNA reads TGTGCCAGCAGTAGGGGGAATCAGCCCCAGCATTTT. The rearrangement joins TRBV28 to TRBJ1-5; D may be TRBD1 (6 bases). The CDR3 consists of 12 residues. The germline V gene has CDR1 MDHEN and CDR2 SYDVKM. The ends were cut back, 5 bases at V and 4 bases at J, with 6 bases in the middle.

The J gene is TRBJ2-6, the V gene TRBV4-1; D remains ambiguous. Germline V CDR1 and CDR2: MGHRA, YSYEKL. With 0 bases removed from V and 0 bases from J, the gap between germline ends came to 9 bases. The CDR3 sequence is 17 residues long. CDR3 coding DNA: TGCGCCAGCAGCCAAGATCTAGAAGTCTCTGGGGCCAACGTCCTGACTTTC. Amino acid sequence: CASSQDLEVSGANVLTF.

The V call is TRBV30, the J call TRBJ1-1; 12 nucleotides align to TRBD1. The CDR3 has 16 amino acids. CDR1 and CDR2 from the germline V gene are GTSNPN and SVGIG (reference sequence). V shed 0 bases and J 8 bases; nucleotides not matched to a gene: 10. This CDR3 reads CAWSVGDRGRLREAFF. The CDR3, as DNA: TGTGCCTGGAGTGTAGGGGACAGGGGGCGGCTGAGGGAAGCTTTCTTT.

The chain uses TRBV5-6 and TRBJ2-7; D unresolved. Trimming cost V 6 bases and J 2 bases, with 18 bases left between them. The germline V gene encodes CDR1 SGHDT and CDR2 YYEEEE. The CDR3 has 15 amino acids. The CDR3 DNA reads as TGTGCCAGCACCTCGAGGCAGAGATTTACCTACGAGCAGTACTTC. Encoded protein: CASTSRQRFTYEQYF.

The chain uses TRBV10-3 and TRBJ2-2, with a possible D match to TRBD1 (5 bases). Germline V gene data show CDR1 as ENHRY and CDR2 as SYGVKD. Trimming shortened V by 0 bases and J by 1 base, and 6 bases separated the two germline ends. CDR3 length: 15 amino acids. DNA for the CDR3: TGTGCCATCAGTGAGTCGGGGCAGAACACCGGGGAGCTGTTTTTT. Translation: CAISESGQNTGELFF.

This clone was seen only a few times. This sequence joins TRBV5-1 and TRBJ1-2; no reliable D call. Trimming took off 4 bases at V and 3 bases at J, with 13 bases between the two ends. CDR3 length: 14 amino acids. Germline CDR1 reads SGHRS; CDR2 reads YFSETQ. CDR3 in amino acids: CASSPPLGDYGYTF. The DNA of the CDR3 is TGCGCCAGCAGCCCCCCTTTGGGTGACTATGGCTACACCTTC. Full variable domain (outside the CDR3, taken from reference TRBV5-1 and TRBJ1-2): KAGVTQTPRYLIKTRGQQVTLSCSPISGHRSVSWYQQTPGQGLQFLFEYFSETQRNKGNFPGRFSGRQFSNSRSEMNVSTLELGDSALYLCASSPPLGDYGYTFGSGTRLTVV.

This clone has more than one count but fewer than ten. This rearrangement joins TRBV10-1 to TRBJ1-3; D is undetermined. This CDR3 comprises 13 residues. CDR1 and CDR2 (germline): WNHNN, SYGVQD (reference sequence). V lost 0 bases to trimming and J lost 2 bases, with 2 bases between them. Here the CDR3 reads CASSESAGNTIYF. CDR3 in DNA: TGCGCCAGCAGTGAGTCGGCTGGAAACACCATATATTTT.

This sequence joins TRBV2 and TRBJ2-3, with 10 bases matching TRBD1. The CDR3 is 13 residues long. Per the germline V gene, CDR1 is SNHLY and CDR2 is FYNNEI. Unmatched junction bases numbered 4, after V lost 7 bases and J lost 6 bases. This chain's CDR3 is CASTWTGGDTQYF. CDR3 in DNA: TGTGCCAGCACCTGGACAGGGGGTGATACGCAGTATTTT.

This chain connects TRBV2 to TRBJ2-7; 7 bases match TRBD1. The germline gives CDR1 SNHLY, CDR2 FYNNEI. The ends lost 2 bases at V and 5 bases at J; junction bases unmatched: 12. This CDR3 comprises 16 residues. The CDR3 DNA sequence: TGTGCCAGCAGTGAATGGATGAGTGGGACAGTTCACGAGCAGTACTTC. It is translated as CASSEWMSGTVHEQYF.

The chain links TRBV6-5 to TRBJ2-2, with D possibly TRBD2 on 5 matching bases. Germline V gene sequence: CDR1 MNHEY, CDR2 SVGAGI. The CDR3 is 13 amino acids. Trimming removed 6 bases from V and 4 bases from J, with 9 bases in between. This CDR3 is CASSPDFTGELFF. CDR3 coding DNA: TGTGCCAGCAGCCCGGACTTCACCGGGGAGCTGTTTTTT.

This clone appeared a single time. V and J are TRBV28 and TRBJ2-3, with TRBD2 matching over 9 bases. CDR3 length: 14 residues. Germline values: CDR1 MDHEN, CDR2 SYDVKM. V trimming: 8 bases; J trimming: 6 bases; junction bases outside the gene matches: 9. CDR3 region: CASRGGRASDTQYF. CDR3 coding DNA: TGTGCCAGCCGGGGCGGGAGGGCCTCTGATACGCAGTATTTT.

The gene calls are TRBV5-1 and TRBJ1-3; D is undetermined. This CDR3 spans 14 amino acids. The V and J ends lost 0 bases and 3 bases respectively, with 7 bases between them. Germline CDR1 is SGHRS and CDR2 is YFSETQ. For the CDR3, the DNA is TGCGCCAGCAGCTTGGTCGGGGTTGGAAACACCATATATTTT. It specifies CASSLVGVGNTIYF.

The chain carries TRBV19 and TRBJ1-1; D not resolved. The V gene lost 7 bases and the J gene lost 0 bases, with 12 bases spanning the gap. CDR1 LNHDA and CDR2 SQIVND come from the germline V gene (reference sequence). This CDR3 contains 14 residues. The CDR3 region is CASKEGKMNTEAFF. CDR3 in DNA: TGTGCCAGTAAGGAAGGGAAGATGAACACTGAAGCTTTCTTT. The full variable domain, in which reference TRBV19 and TRBJ1-1 provide the parts outside the CDR3, is DGGITQSPKYLFRKEGQNVTLSCEQNLNHDAMYWYRQDPGQGLRLIYYSQIVNDFQKGDIAEGYSVSREKKESFPLTVTSAQKNPTAFYLCASKEGKMNTEAFFGQGTRLTVV.

The J gene is TRBJ1-4, the V gene TRBV4-1; D is perhaps TRBD1 (6 bases). The V and J ends lost 1 base and 8 bases respectively, with 11 bases between them. The CDR3 runs 14 residues. The V gene's germline CDR1 is MGHRA and CDR2 YSYEKL. The CDR3 loop is CASSQGQGHEKLFF. The CDR3 nucleotides are TGCGCCAGCAGCCAAGGGCAGGGACACGAAAAACTGTTTTTT.

V usage is TRBV10-3 and J usage is TRBJ1-1, with D hard to call. Germline CDR1 and CDR2: ENHRY and SYGVKD. Trimming removed 2 bases from V and 1 base from J, with 5 bases in between. CDR3 length: 13 residues. CDR3 sequence: CAISEEANTEAFF. CDR3 nucleotides: TGTGCCATCAGTGAGGAAGCGAACACTGAAGCTTTCTTT.

The chain carries TRBV7-9 and TRBJ1-4; 7 positions match TRBD1. Germline-derived CDR1 and CDR2 are SEHNR and FQNEAQ (reference sequence). J was trimmed by 5 bases and V by 5 bases; bases with no gene match: 5. The CDR3 contains 14 residues. The CDR3 reads CASSIGGSNEKLFF. As DNA, the CDR3 is TGTGCCAGCAGCATAGGGGGCTCCAATGAAAAACTGTTTTTT.

This clone was seen just once. The V gene is TRBV27, the J gene TRBJ2-4; no reliable D call. The CDR3 has 16 residues. Germline CDR1 and CDR2: MNHEY and SMNVEV (reference sequence). The germline V and J ends were trimmed by 0 bases and 1 base, with 10 bases remaining between them. CDR3 nucleotides: TGTGCCAGCAGTTTATCCCCGGGTCGGGCCAAAAACATTCAGTACTTC. This codes for CASSLSPGRAKNIQYF.

This chain joins TRBV5-1 and TRBJ1-4; tentative D call: TRBD1 (5 bases). Germline assignment: CDR1 SGHRS and CDR2 YFSETQ. The CDR3 is made up of 13 amino acids. V was pared by 4 bases and J by 8 bases, with 12 bases between. The CDR3 is CASSLTTAEKLFF. Here the CDR3 DNA reads TGCGCCAGCAGCCTGACGACAGCAGAAAAACTGTTTTTT.

CDR3 residues: CASSLGGLAGSTDTQYF. The DNA of the CDR3 is TGCGCCAGCAGTCTTGGTGGGCTAGCGGGAAGCACAGATACGCAGTATTTT. This chain joins TRBV5-1 and TRBJ2-3, with 9 bases aligning to TRBD2. V was pared by 5 bases and J by 0 bases, with 10 bases of the junction left unmatched. There are 17 residues in the CDR3. Germline-derived CDR1 and CDR2 are SGHRS and YFSETQ.

This chain connects TRBV5-1 to TRBJ2-7; D is unresolved. In germline, CDR1 is SGHRS, CDR2 YFSETQ. V lost 0 bases and J 0 bases, leaving 10 bases between the germline ends. The CDR3 runs 15 residues. The CDR3 DNA is TGCGCCAGCAGCTTGGGGGTAGCCCCCTCCTACGAGCAGTACTTC. Its protein product is CASSLGVAPSYEQYF. Drawing the rest from reference TRBV5-1 and TRBJ2-7, the complete variable domain is KAGVTQTPRYLIKTRGQQVTLSCSPISGHRSVSWYQQTPGQGLQFLFEYFSETQRNKGNFPGRFSGRQFSNSRSEMNVSTLELGDSALYLCASSLGVAPSYEQYFGPGTRLTVT.